The rows below give T cell receptor beta chains drawn from one sample of a study of immune evolution from preneoplasia to lung adenocarcinoma. The repertoire was sequenced with immunoSEQ multiplex PCR; TCRdb's copy has only in-frame clones and lacks some. The table lists 4,900 or so clones, more than 60% of them singletons. Material for sequencing was FFPE minimally invasive lung adenocarcinoma tissue. The source of these receptors is a person aged 50 to 70 with lung adenocarcinoma. Both conserved end residues are part of each CDR3. D genes are given only for firm matches. Clone size is given for some rows only: seen once, a few or many times, or a class if the clone is expanded.

d_call: -
clone_size: -
j_call: TRBJ2-7
v_call: TRBV21-1
cdr3_aa: CASSPGLAGYEQYF
cdr3_nt: TGTGCCAGCTCACCAGGACTAGCGGGGTACGAGCAGTACTTC

d_call: -
clone_size: -
j_call: TRBJ2-3
v_call: TRBV27
cdr3_aa: CASSPLPGQFTDTQYF
cdr3_nt: TGTGCCAGCAGTCCACTACCTGGACAGTTCACAGATACGCAGTATTTT

d_call: TRBD2
clone_size: few
j_call: TRBJ2-3
v_call: TRBV5-6
cdr3_aa: CASSLLAGGQWDTQYF
cdr3_nt: TGTGCCAGCAGCTTGCTAGCGGGGGGGCAATGGGATACGCAGTATTTT

d_call: TRBD1
clone_size: once
j_call: TRBJ1-5
v_call: TRBV6-6
cdr3_aa: CASSWDRNQPQHF
cdr3_nt: TGTGCCAGCAGCTGGGACAGAAATCAGCCCCAGCATTTT

d_call: TRBD2
clone_size: -
j_call: TRBJ2-7
v_call: TRBV7-2
cdr3_aa: CASSLEVAGPYEQYF
cdr3_nt: TGTGCCAGCAGCTTAGAGGTAGCGGGACCCTACGAGCAGTACTTC

d_call: -
clone_size: once
j_call: TRBJ2-2
v_call: TRBV5-1
cdr3_aa: CASSLRGQTNTGELFF
cdr3_nt: TGCGCCAGCAGCTTGCGCGGGCAGACGAACACCGGGGAGCTGTTTTTT

d_call: -
clone_size: -
j_call: TRBJ2-3
v_call: TRBV18
cdr3_aa: CASSPDTDTQYF
cdr3_nt: TGTGCCAGCTCACCAGACACAGATACGCAGTATTTT

d_call: -
clone_size: -
j_call: TRBJ2-1
v_call: TRBV21-1
cdr3_aa: CASSARCLSGSCNEQFF
cdr3_nt: TGTGCCAGCAGCGCAAGGTGCCTTAGCGGGAGTTGCAATGAGCAGTTCTTC

d_call: -
clone_size: -
j_call: TRBJ2-3
v_call: TRBV5-1
cdr3_aa: CASSFSGAGNTQYF
cdr3_nt: TGCGCCAGCAGCTTCTCCGGGGCAGGGAATACGCAGTATTTT

d_call: -
clone_size: once
j_call: TRBJ2-1
v_call: TRBV25-1
cdr3_aa: CASSMGVYNEQFF
cdr3_nt: TGTGCCAGCAGTATGGGTGTCTACAATGAGCAGTTCTTC

d_call: -
clone_size: -
j_call: TRBJ2-7
v_call: TRBV7-8
cdr3_aa: CASSLAGREQYF
cdr3_nt: TGTGCCAGCAGCTTAGCGGGGCGCGAGCAGTACTTC

d_call: -
clone_size: -
j_call: TRBJ2-5
v_call: TRBV20-1
cdr3_aa: CSAPFKQTQYF
cdr3_nt: TGCAGTGCTCCATTCAAGCAGACCCAGTACTTC

d_call: -
clone_size: -
j_call: TRBJ2-5
v_call: TRBV2
cdr3_aa: CASRIFIQETQYF
cdr3_nt: TGTGCCAGCAGGATATTCATTCAAGAGACCCAGTACTTC

d_call: -
clone_size: -
j_call: TRBJ2-3
v_call: TRBV11-1
cdr3_aa: CASSPHSRDTQYF
cdr3_nt: TGTGCCAGCAGCCCCCACAGCCGAGATACGCAGTATTTT

d_call: -
clone_size: -
j_call: TRBJ1-2
v_call: TRBV5-1
cdr3_aa: CASSLDTGIGGYTF
cdr3_nt: TGCGCCAGCAGCTTGGATACCGGCATCGGGGGCTACACCTTC

d_call: -
clone_size: few
j_call: TRBJ2-2
v_call: TRBV7-8
cdr3_aa: CASSWSSQGTGELFF
cdr3_nt: TGTGCCAGCAGCTGGAGTAGCCAGGGCACCGGGGAGCTGTTTTTT

d_call: -
clone_size: -
j_call: TRBJ1-4
v_call: TRBV15
cdr3_aa: CATSRDRGPQEKLFF
cdr3_nt: TGTGCCACCAGCAGAGATCGGGGGCCTCAGGAAAAACTGTTTTTT

d_call: -
clone_size: -
j_call: TRBJ1-2
v_call: TRBV6-5
cdr3_aa: CASWRIRRGYTF
cdr3_nt: TGTGCCAGCTGGCGAATCCGACGGGGCTACACCTTC

d_call: -
clone_size: once
j_call: TRBJ2-3
v_call: TRBV15
cdr3_aa: CATSRDQQGLILWGTDTQYF
cdr3_nt: TGTGCCACCAGCAGAGATCAGCAGGGCTTAATCTTGTGGGGCACAGATACGCAGTATTTT

d_call: -
clone_size: -
j_call: TRBJ2-7
v_call: TRBV4-1
cdr3_aa: CASSQALRREQYF
cdr3_nt: TGCGCCAGCAGCCAAGCTCTTCGCCGGGAGCAGTACTTC

d_call: -
clone_size: few
j_call: TRBJ2-6
v_call: TRBV7-2
cdr3_aa: CASSLSSGSGANVLTF
cdr3_nt: TGTGCCAGCAGCTTATCATCAGGGTCTGGGGCCAACGTCCTGACTTTC

d_call: -
clone_size: -
j_call: TRBJ2-5
v_call: TRBV10-3
cdr3_aa: CAIRQRTADGQETQYF
cdr3_nt: TGTGCCATCAGGCAAAGGACCGCGGATGGACAAGAGACCCAGTACTTC

d_call: -
clone_size: -
j_call: TRBJ2-7
v_call: TRBV28
cdr3_aa: CASSLGRGTHEQYF
cdr3_nt: TGTGCCAGCAGTTTAGGTAGGGGAACCCACGAGCAGTACTTC

d_call: -
clone_size: few
j_call: TRBJ1-1
v_call: TRBV2
cdr3_aa: CASSWWMNTEAFF
cdr3_nt: TGTGCCAGCAGCTGGTGGATGAACACTGAAGCTTTCTTT

d_call: TRBD2
clone_size: -
j_call: TRBJ2-3
v_call: TRBV28
cdr3_aa: CASRSRTSGSFDTQYF
cdr3_nt: TGTGCCAGCAGATCTCGGACTAGCGGGAGTTTCGATACGCAGTATTTT

d_call: -
clone_size: -
j_call: TRBJ2-1
v_call: TRBV13
cdr3_aa: CASSLRAGAFNEQFF
cdr3_nt: TGTGCCAGCAGCCTACGGGCGGGGGCTTTCAATGAGCAGTTCTTC

d_call: -
clone_size: -
j_call: TRBJ2-3
v_call: TRBV28
cdr3_aa: CASSITGDTQYF
cdr3_nt: TGTGCCAGCAGTATTACGGGGGATACGCAGTATTTT

d_call: TRBD2
clone_size: -
j_call: TRBJ2-1
v_call: TRBV9
cdr3_aa: CASSVGPGGSYNEQFF
cdr3_nt: TGTGCCAGCAGCGTAGGGCCGGGGGGGTCCTACAATGAGCAGTTCTTC

d_call: TRBD2
clone_size: -
j_call: TRBJ2-1
v_call: TRBV10-3
cdr3_aa: CAISESYSSGSDEQFF
cdr3_nt: TGTGCCATCAGTGAGTCTTATTCTAGCGGGAGCGATGAGCAGTTCTTC

d_call: -
clone_size: -
j_call: TRBJ2-7
v_call: TRBV28
cdr3_aa: CASRRGTTYEQYF
cdr3_nt: TGTGCCAGCCGGAGGGGTACTACCTACGAGCAGTACTTC

d_call: -
clone_size: -
j_call: TRBJ1-1
v_call: TRBV27
cdr3_aa: CASSPNRNTEAFF
cdr3_nt: TGTGCCAGCAGTCCTAACAGGAACACTGAAGCTTTCTTT

d_call: -
clone_size: -
j_call: TRBJ1-4
v_call: TRBV10-3
cdr3_aa: CAISDGGQTNEKLFF
cdr3_nt: TGTGCCATCAGTGATGGTGGACAGACTAATGAAAAACTGTTTTTT

d_call: -
clone_size: -
j_call: TRBJ1-1
v_call: TRBV29-1
cdr3_aa: CSVAIQGLTEAFF
cdr3_nt: TGCAGCGTCGCAATACAGGGCCTCACTGAAGCTTTCTTT

d_call: -
clone_size: once
j_call: TRBJ2-7
v_call: TRBV28
cdr3_aa: CASSLGSLDEQYF
cdr3_nt: TGTGCCAGCAGTTTAGGGTCCCTGGACGAGCAGTACTTC

d_call: -
clone_size: -
j_call: TRBJ2-5
v_call: TRBV6-5
cdr3_aa: CASSYGETQYF
cdr3_nt: TGTGCCAGCAGTTACGGGGAGACCCAGTACTTC

d_call: TRBD2
clone_size: -
j_call: TRBJ2-1
v_call: TRBV7-2
cdr3_aa: CASRPPGGSYNEQFF
cdr3_nt: TGTGCCAGCAGACCTCCGGGAGGGTCCTACAATGAGCAGTTCTTC

d_call: -
clone_size: -
j_call: TRBJ1-1
v_call: TRBV5-1
cdr3_aa: CASSLSPGADTEAFF
cdr3_nt: TGCGCCAGCAGCTTGTCACCGGGAGCGGACACTGAAGCTTTCTTT

d_call: TRBD1
clone_size: -
j_call: TRBJ1-5
v_call: TRBV9
cdr3_aa: CASSRGQGNQPQHF
cdr3_nt: TGTGCCAGCAGCAGGGGACAGGGGAATCAGCCCCAGCATTTT

d_call: TRBD2
clone_size: -
j_call: TRBJ2-7
v_call: TRBV7-2
cdr3_aa: CASSLQAGANEQYF
cdr3_nt: TGTGCCAGCAGCTTACAAGCGGGAGCCAACGAGCAGTACTTC

d_call: -
clone_size: -
j_call: TRBJ2-7
v_call: TRBV28
cdr3_aa: CASSRWAYEQYF
cdr3_nt: TGTGCCAGCAGTAGGTGGGCCTACGAGCAGTACTTC

d_call: -
clone_size: -
j_call: TRBJ2-7
v_call: TRBV4-1
cdr3_aa: CASSQSDVPSAEQYF
cdr3_nt: TGCGCCAGCAGCCAAAGTGACGTACCCTCGGCGGAGCAGTACTTC

d_call: -
clone_size: -
j_call: TRBJ2-5
v_call: TRBV6-1
cdr3_aa: CASSLQGEEETQYF
cdr3_nt: TGTGCCAGCAGTTTACAGGGAGAGGAGGAGACCCAGTACTTC

d_call: -
clone_size: -
j_call: TRBJ2-3
v_call: TRBV11-2
cdr3_aa: CASSSGSSWGLRQYF
cdr3_nt: TGTGCCAGCAGCTCCGGAAGTAGTTGGGGGCTGAGGCAGTATTTT

d_call: -
clone_size: -
j_call: TRBJ2-3
v_call: TRBV29-1
cdr3_aa: CSARQGGGDTQYF
cdr3_nt: TGCAGCGCCCGACAGGGAGGGGGAGATACGCAGTATTTT

d_call: TRBD2
clone_size: few
j_call: TRBJ2-1
v_call: TRBV11-1
cdr3_aa: CASSLAFRGGAYNEQFF
cdr3_nt: TGTGCCAGCAGCTTAGCGTTTCGGGGGGGCGCCTACAATGAGCAGTTCTTC

d_call: -
clone_size: -
j_call: TRBJ2-5
v_call: TRBV15
cdr3_aa: CATSRDQETQYF
cdr3_nt: TGTGCCACCAGCAGAGATCAAGAGACCCAGTACTTC